These 32 T cell receptor beta chains originate from one sample sequenced in a study of Ad26.COV2.S vaccination and SARS-CoV-2 variants. Specified treatment: some 19 received Ad26.COV2.S at low or high dose, single or two shots; about five received placebo; per-sample allocation not given. Repertoires come from day 63 after the first vaccine or placebo injection. Sequencing was performed with immunoSEQ multiplex PCR; in TCRdb, only in-frame clones are kept and a portion is missing. The table lists some 340,000 clones, 70% to 90% of them singletons. The sample in question was peripheral blood, obtained in a trial of Ad26.COV2.S vaccine versus placebo. These receptor sequences come from a person between 18 and 59 years old who received the Ad26.COV2.S COVID-19 vaccine or a placebo.

The chain employs TRBV28 and TRBJ2-7, with TRBD1 identical over 7 bases. This CDR3 has 14 residues. V gave up 5 bases and J gave up 5 bases; unmatched junction bases: 9. Germline V CDR1 and CDR2: MDHEN, SYDVKM. The CDR3 DNA sequence: TGTGCCAGCAGTCAACCGGGACAGCGGCACGAGCAGTACTTC. Protein: CASSQPGQRHEQYF.

Remarks on this clone: A read error may produce the germline difference seen at one junction end. The chain joins TRBV4-2 to TRBJ2-5, with a possible D match to TRBD2 (5 bases). Germline CDR1 and CDR2: LGHNA and YNFKEQ. The length of the CDR3 is 13 residues. The CDR3 reads CASSPPGISPADF. The DNA of the CDR3 is TGTGCCAGCAGCCCCCCGGGAATTAGCCCGGCGGACTTC.

The rearrangement uses TRBV6-5 and TRBJ2-4, with D tentatively TRBD1 or TRBD2 (5 bases each). Germline CDR1 is MNHEY and CDR2 is SVGAGI. V lost 4 bases to trimming and J lost 10 bases, with 17 bases between them. The CDR3 has 14 amino acids. This CDR3 is CASSLGRGNGIQYF. The CDR3 nucleotides read TGTGCCAGCAGTTTGGGACGGGGAAATGGGATTCAGTACTTC.

The chain employs TRBV5-1 and TRBJ2-5, with D perhaps matching TRBD1 (6 bases). The germline CDR1 and CDR2 sequences are SGHRS and YFSETQ. The CDR3 totals 14 residues. V was trimmed by 4 bases and J by 5 bases, leaving 15 bases between them. Written as DNA, the CDR3 is TGCGCCAGCAGCCCGGACAGCCAGGCGGAGACCCAGTACTTC. This encodes CASSPDSQAETQYF.

This clone was seen a single time. The chain couples TRBV14 to TRBJ1-6; D is undetermined. The CDR3 runs to 13 residues. Germline-derived CDR1 and CDR2 are SGHDN and FVKESK. V lost 4 bases and J lost 8, with 9 bases in between. The CDR3 region has the DNA TGTGCCAGCAGCCCGTACCAGTATTCACCCCTCCACTTT. Residues: CASSPYQYSPLHF.

The CDR3 region has the DNA TGCAGCGTTGAAAGTGCGGGGCGGCGTGATACGCAGTATTTT. This gives the protein CSVESAGRRDTQYF. The genes are TRBV29-1 and TRBJ2-3, with TRBD2 as a possible D gene (6 bases). V shed 2 bases and J shed 6 bases, with 15 bases lying between them. This CDR3 has 14 residues. The germline V gene encodes CDR1 SQVTM and CDR2 ANQGSEA.

The chain is built from TRBV5-1 and TRBJ1-2; 8 nucleotides line up with TRBD1. The CDR3 runs 15 residues. Trimming removed 3 bases from V and 3 bases from J; junction bases left unmatched: 7. The V gene's germline CDR1 is SGHRS and CDR2 YFSETQ. The CDR3 DNA follows: TGCGCCAGCAGCTCGGGACAGGCCGAGGACTATGGCTACACCTTC. Amino acid sequence: CASSSGQAEDYGYTF.

The V and J genes are TRBV7-8 and TRBJ1-1; 9 nucleotides match TRBD1. The CDR3 runs to 19 residues. Germline assignment: CDR1 SGHVS and CDR2 FQNEAQ. The trim removed 5 bases at V and 1 base at J, leaving 17 bases unmatched. The CDR3 nucleotides read TGTGCCAGCAGCCCCGGGACAGGGTCGTCACGGATCCCGAACACTGAAGCTTTCTTT. This gives the protein CASSPGTGSSRIPNTEAFF.

The chain couples TRBV28 to TRBJ1-5; D remains unclear. The CDR3 has 13 residues. Germline CDR1 is MDHEN and CDR2 is SYDVKM. V dropped 2 bases and J dropped 11 bases, with 13 bases sitting between them. The DNA of the CDR3 is TGTGCCAGCAGTTTAACTTCTTTGAGGGCCCAGCATTTT. The encoded protein is CASSLTSLRAQHF.

The chain couples TRBV4-1 to TRBJ2-7; 9 nucleotides line up with TRBD1. The V gene end was trimmed by 3 bases and the J gene end by 10 bases; junction bases not matched to a gene: 7. The V gene's germline CDR1 is MGHRA and CDR2 YSYEKL. The CDR3 covers 13 residues. CDR3 sequence: CASSQGQGGLQYF. CDR3 nucleotides: TGCGCCAGCAGCCAGGGACAGGGAGGACTCCAGTACTTC.

The rearrangement uses TRBV4-1 and TRBJ1-1; 7 bases fit TRBD1. J lost 1 base, V lost 6 bases, and 14 bases had no gene match. Germline CDR1 reads MGHRA; CDR2 reads YSYEKL. CDR3 length: 17 amino acids. The CDR3 here is CASSGGGGTTKNTEAFF. In DNA form, the CDR3 reads TGCGCCAGCAGTGGGGGAGGGGGCACGACTAAGAACACTGAAGCTTTCTTT.

J is TRBJ1-1 and V is TRBV7-9; 10 bases are shared with TRBD1. Germline CDR1 and CDR2: SEHNR and FQNEAQ (reference sequence). The CDR3 is made up of 13 amino acids. The V and J ends lost 7 bases and 3 bases, in that order; junction bases with no gene match: 2. The CDR3 region has the DNA TGTGCCAGCACCGGACAGGGGGACACTGAAGCTTTCTTT. This sequence encodes CASTGQGDTEAFF.

The J gene is TRBJ1-2, the V gene TRBV11-2, with D possibly matching TRBD1 (6 bases). CDR3 length: 13 amino acids. The V gene's germline CDR1 is SGHAT and CDR2 FQNNGV. Trimming shortened V by 0 bases and J by 9 bases, and 11 bases separated the two germline ends. The CDR3 coding sequence is TGTGCCAGCAGCTTAGACGGGACACCGAGCTACACCTTC. It is translated as CASSLDGTPSYTF.

The V and J genes are TRBV3-1 (or the pseudogene TRBV3-2) and TRBJ2-5; no reliable D call. V lost 2 bases, J lost 5 bases, and 9 bases lay in between. CDR3 length equals 13 residues. The germline gives CDR1 LGHDT, CDR2 YNNKEL (reference sequence). CDR3 residues: CASSQNVRETQYF. The DNA for the CDR3 is TGTGCCAGCAGCCAAAATGTTAGGGAGACCCAGTACTTC.

The gene calls are TRBV2 and TRBJ1-5; D ambiguous. The CDR3 runs to 13 residues. Germline CDR1 is SNHLY and CDR2 is FYNNEI. V was trimmed by 8 bases and J by 0 bases, leaving 8 bases between them. The CDR3 protein is CASSRNSNQPQHF. The CDR3 coding sequence is TGTGCCAGCTCCCGGAATAGCAATCAGCCCCAGCATTTT. Together with reference TRBV2 and TRBJ1-5, the CDR3 gives the full variable domain: EPEVTQTPSHQVTQMGQEVILRCVPISNHLYFYWYRQILGQKVEFLVSFYNNEISEKSEIFDDQFSVERPDGSNFTLKIRSTKLEDSAMYFCASSRNSNQPQHFGDGTRLSIL.

This clone was detected only once. This rearrangement joins TRBV10-3 to TRBJ1-6; possible D gene TRBD1, 5 bases. Trimming stripped 0 bases from V and 8 bases from J, with 11 bases between. Germline CDR1 ENHRY, CDR2 SYGVKD. This CDR3 region has 15 residues. The chain's CDR3 is CAISESGGGDSPLHF. The DNA for the CDR3 is TGTGCCATCAGTGAGTCTGGGGGTGGGGATTCACCCCTCCACTTT.

CDR3 in DNA: TGTGCCAGTAGTATGCCAGGGACAGGGGGTGAAGCTTTCTTT. It is translated as CASSMPGTGGEAFF. This chain uses TRBV19 with TRBJ1-1, with 11 bases aligning to TRBD1. Trimming cost V 3 bases and J 7 bases; bases outside gene matches: 4. From germline, CDR1 is LNHDA and CDR2 SQIVND (reference sequence). CDR3 length: 14 amino acids.

This clone was found once. The CDR3 nucleotides are TGTGCTAGTGGTTTGACCAAGGGACAGGGTTACACTGAAGCTTTCTTT. It encodes CASGLTKGQGYTEAFF. The chain is built from TRBV12-5 and TRBJ1-1, with 9 bases fitting TRBD1. V was clipped by 2 bases and J by 3 bases; unmatched bases: 7. The length of the CDR3 is 16 residues. Germline loops: CDR1 LGHNT, CDR2 FRNRAP.

This sequence joins TRBV5-6 and TRBJ2-1; TRBD1 or TRBD2 may be the D gene (5 bases each). Germline-derived CDR1 and CDR2 are SGHDT and YYEEEE. The CDR3 contains 17 residues. Trimming removed 1 base from V and 1 base from J, with 15 bases in between. Here the CDR3 reads CASSLWAGTGSYNEQFF. DNA of the CDR3: TGTGCCAGCAGCTTGTGGGCAGGGACCGGGTCCTACAATGAGCAGTTCTTC.

The chain uses TRBV9 and TRBJ1-1, with 7 bases identical to TRBD1. Germline V gene lookup returns CDR1 SGDLS and CDR2 YYNGEE. Losses at the gene ends were 4 bases for V and 8 bases for J; bases not matched to a gene: 8. The CDR3 loop spans 13 amino acids. The CDR3 sequence is CASSPWTGLEAFF. CDR3 in DNA: TGTGCCAGCAGCCCATGGACAGGACTAGAAGCTTTCTTT.

CDR3 in DNA: TGCGCCAGCAGCTTTAGCGGCGATAGCACAGATACGCAGTATTTT. Its translation is CASSFSGDSTDTQYF. The V gene is TRBV5-1, the J gene TRBJ2-3; tentative D call: TRBD2 (6 bases). This CDR3 contains 15 residues. Germline V CDR1 and CDR2: SGHRS, YFSETQ. Trimming left V 2 bases short and J 0 bases short, with 10 bases between.

This clone is a singleton in its sample. The chain has TRBV14 and TRBJ1-2, with D unresolved. Deletions cut 0 bases from V and 3 bases from J, with 8 bases between. The CDR3 totals 14 residues. Germline-derived CDR1 and CDR2 are SGHDN and FVKESK. The CDR3 region has the DNA TGTGCCAGCAGCCAAGATCGGAACTACTATGGCTACACCTTC. This gives the protein CASSQDRNYYGYTF.

The chain couples TRBV5-1 to TRBJ2-1, with 10 bases matching TRBD2. The CDR3 contains 17 residues. Losses at the gene ends were 0 bases for V and 0 bases for J; bases not matched to a gene: 3. Germline V CDR1 and CDR2: SGHRS, YFSETQ. CDR3 residues: CASSLDSGGSSYNEQFF. CDR3 nucleotide sequence: TGCGCCAGCAGCTTGGATAGCGGGGGGAGCTCCTACAATGAGCAGTTCTTC.

The chain couples TRBV5-8 to TRBJ2-5; D unresolved. V was trimmed by 2 bases and J by 2 bases, leaving 13 bases between them. The CDR3 runs 15 residues. The V gene's germline CDR1 is SGHTS and CDR2 YDEGEE. CDR3 residues: CASSFPLGTQETQYF. CDR3 nucleotides: TGTGCCAGCAGCTTCCCTTTGGGAACTCAAGAGACCCAGTACTTC.

This rearrangement joins TRBV28 to TRBJ1-1; no firm D call. CDR3 size: 15 residues. V lost 2 bases and J lost 5, with 15 bases in between. Germline CDR1 MDHEN, CDR2 SYDVKM. Written as DNA, the CDR3 is TGTGCCAGCAGTTTAAACCTCCGGACGGGAACTGAAGCTTTCTTT. The encoded protein is CASSLNLRTGTEAFF.

This chain joins TRBV28 and TRBJ2-1; a possible D gene is TRBD2 (5 bases). This CDR3 is 13 amino acids long. Deletions cut 3 bases from V and 10 bases from J, with 13 bases between. The germline gives CDR1 MDHEN, CDR2 SYDVKM. The CDR3 nucleotides are TGTGCCAGCAGTTTTCGGGGAGTCTTAGAGCAGTTCTTC. This encodes CASSFRGVLEQFF.

The rearrangement joins TRBV12-3 or TRBV12-4 to TRBJ1-1, with no clear D. This CDR3 is 12 amino acids long. V was clipped by 3 bases and J by 3 bases, with 5 bases between them. CDR3 sequence reads: CASSFRYTEAFF. CDR3 coding DNA: TGTGCCAGCAGTTTCCGGTACACTGAAGCTTTCTTT.

The gene calls are TRBV4-1 and TRBJ2-1, with TRBD2 matching 10 bases. The CDR3 sequence is 18 residues long. Trimming removed 4 bases from V and 4 bases from J; junction bases left unmatched: 13. CDR1 is MGHRA, CDR2 YSYEKL, per germline. The CDR3 is CASSPLETGTSDYNEQFF. The CDR3 nucleotides are TGCGCCAGCAGCCCGCTAGAAACCGGGACTAGCGATTACAATGAGCAGTTCTTC.

V usage is TRBV19 and J usage is TRBJ2-2, with 9 bases matching TRBD1. Germline CDR1 is LNHDA and CDR2 is SQIVND (reference sequence). V shed 6 bases, J shed 3 bases, and the junction held 5 bases outside the gene matches. The CDR3 is 15 amino acids. The CDR3 DNA sequence: TGTGCCAGTAGGGGACAGGGAGAGTACACCGGGGAGCTGTTTTTT. Translating it yields CASRGQGEYTGELFF.

Written as DNA, the CDR3 is TGTGCCAGCAGGACCCCAGGGTCCTACGAGCAGTACTTC. As protein: CASRTPGSYEQYF. V usage is TRBV6-5 and J usage is TRBJ2-7, with D possibly TRBD1 on 5 matching bases. The germline V gene encodes CDR1 MNHEY and CDR2 SVGAGI. V was trimmed by 6 bases and J by 1 base, leaving 10 bases between them. The CDR3 spans 13 residues.

This chain uses TRBV4-2 with TRBJ1-5; 8 bases are a match to TRBD1. Germline CDR1 and CDR2: LGHNA and YNFKEQ. The length of the CDR3 is 15 residues. Trimming took 4 bases from V and 6 from J; bases not matched to a gene: 8. CDR3 nucleotides: TGTGCCAGCAGCCGAGGGACAGGAGTGTCTCAGCCCCAGCATTTT. It encodes CASSRGTGVSQPQHF.

This chain links TRBV18 with TRBJ2-4; a weak D match, TRBD2 (6 bases). Germline V gives CDR1 KGHSH, CDR2 LQKENI. This CDR3 contains 15 residues. With 2 bases removed from V and 3 bases from J, the gap between germline ends came to 11 bases. Here the CDR3 DNA reads TGTGCCAGCTCACCATCCGGGACTCGCAAAAACATTCAGTACTTC. Its translation: CASSPSGTRKNIQYF.